Shown below are 31 T cell receptor beta chains from a single sample sequenced in a study of T cells in localized non-small cell lung cancer. Method: immunoSEQ multiplex PCR; TCRdb's copy keeps in-frame clones and lacks some. The sample records under 20,000 clones, under 85% being singletons. The sample in question was peripheral blood, obtained before any cancer treatment. All receptors come from a female donor over 55 with stage I lung adenocarcinoma.

The chain recombines TRBV4-1 with TRBJ2-3, with TRBD2 matching 10 bases. J gave up 5 bases and V 0 bases, and 11 bases lay outside the gene matches. The germline CDR1 and CDR2 sequences are MGHRA and YSYEKL. The CDR3 length is 18 residues. CDR3 coding DNA: TGCGCCAGCAGCCAAGAGACCCCGAGCGGGGGGGCTCGAGATACGCAGTATTTT. It codes for CASSQETPSGGARDTQYF.

The chain couples TRBV4-1 to TRBJ1-3; D call uncertain. CDR3 length: 18 amino acids. V gave up 4 bases and J gave up 0 bases, with 19 bases separating them. CDR1 is MGHRA and CDR2 is YSYEKL in the germline V gene. The CDR3 bases are TGCGCCAGCAGCCCTGGATGGGTAAAAGGTCGCTCTGGAAACACCATATATTTT. It yields the protein CASSPGWVKGRSGNTIYF.

The V call is TRBV6-5, the J call TRBJ2-7, with 8 bases fitting TRBD1. The CDR3 loop spans 14 amino acids. The ends lost 0 bases at V and 2 bases at J; junction bases unmatched: 0. CDR1 and CDR2 (germline): MNHEY, SVGAGI. The CDR3 nucleotides are TGTGCCAGCAGTTACTCGACAGGGGCCTACGAGCAGTACTTC. Amino acids: CASSYSTGAYEQYF.

The chain carries TRBV4-1 and TRBJ2-7, with D possibly matching TRBD1 (7 bases). The CDR3 runs to 16 residues. Trimming took 4 bases from V and 2 from J, leaving 18 bases between them. Germline-derived CDR1 and CDR2 are MGHRA and YSYEKL. The CDR3 loop is CASSPKRGGTAYEQYF. The CDR3 region has the DNA TGCGCCAGCAGCCCCAAAAGAGGGGGGACAGCCTACGAGCAGTACTTC.

The chain links TRBV30 to TRBJ1-6; D is ambiguous. Trimming shortened V by 3 bases and J by 14 bases, and 11 bases separated the two germline ends. CDR3 size: 11 residues. Germline loops: CDR1 GTSNPN, CDR2 SVGIG (reference sequence). CDR3 DNA: TGTGCCTGGAGCAGTAGGCGTACCCTCCACTTT. Amino acids: CAWSSRRTLHF.

This clone was detected once. V is TRBV6-5 and J is TRBJ2-3; 7 bases line up with TRBD2. The V segment lost 10 bases and the J segment 0 bases; nucleotides outside the gene matches: 10. Germline V gives CDR1 MNHEY, CDR2 SVGAGI. The CDR3 covers 15 residues. The CDR3 protein is CATYYPGGSTDTQYF. CDR3 nucleotide sequence: TGTGCCACCTACTATCCCGGGGGGAGCACAGATACGCAGTATTTT.

This chain joins TRBV27 and TRBJ2-2; a possible D gene is TRBD1 (5 bases). Germline-derived CDR1 and CDR2 are MNHEY and SMNVEV (reference sequence). The CDR3 is made up of 16 amino acids. Trimming cost V 3 bases and J 6 bases, with 17 bases left between them. The CDR3 loop is CASSFLTPREAGELFF. Here the CDR3 DNA reads TGTGCCAGCAGTTTCTTGACCCCCAGGGAAGCCGGGGAGCTGTTTTTT.

The rearrangement joins TRBV5-5 to TRBJ2-2; no definite D call. CDR3 length: 15 amino acids. V lost 3 bases to trimming and J lost 7 bases, with 16 bases between them. Germline V gene lookup returns CDR1 SGHKS and CDR2 YYEKEE (reference sequence). CDR3 DNA: TGTGCCAGCAGCTCGGACGGGTATCTGAGCGGGGAGCTGTTTTTT. Its translation: CASSSDGYLSGELFF. Full variable domain (rest looked up from reference TRBV5-5 and TRBJ2-2): DAGVTQSPTHLIKTRGQQVTLRCSPISGHKSVSWYQQVLGQGPQFIFQYYEKEERGRGNFPDRFSARQFPNYSSELNVNALLLGDSALYLCASSSDGYLSGELFFGEGSRLTVL.

This chain joins TRBV4-1 and TRBJ2-2; D unclear. From germline, CDR1 is MGHRA and CDR2 YSYEKL. Trimming shortened V by 1 base and J by 0 bases, and 9 bases separated the two germline ends. The CDR3 is 16 amino acids. CDR3: CASSQGRYSNTGELFF. The CDR3 region has the DNA TGCGCCAGCAGCCAAGGAAGGTACTCGAACACCGGGGAGCTGTTTTTT.

V is TRBV29-1 and J is TRBJ1-5; D may be TRBD1 (5 bases). The V end was cut by 5 bases, the J end by 6 bases, with 14 bases between. The CDR3 is made up of 13 amino acids. Germline CDR1 SQVTM, CDR2 ANQGSEA. CDR3 sequence reads: CSVSTGQAQPQHF. In DNA form, the CDR3 reads TGCAGCGTTAGTACGGGGCAGGCTCAGCCCCAGCATTTT.

This chain uses TRBV2 with TRBJ2-1; 8 bases align to TRBD2. CDR3 length equals 12 residues. Losses at the gene ends were 6 bases for V and 10 bases for J; bases not matched to a gene: 5. Germline CDR1 and CDR2: SNHLY and FYNNEI. The CDR3 protein is CASSAVAGEQFF. CDR3 nucleotides: TGTGCCAGCAGCGCCGTAGCGGGGGAGCAGTTCTTC.

The genes are TRBV19 and TRBJ2-7; 10 nucleotides match TRBD1. The CDR3 is made up of 14 amino acids. Germline lookup yields CDR1 LNHDA and CDR2 SQIVND (reference sequence). Losses at the gene ends were 5 bases for V and 5 bases for J; bases not matched to a gene: 6. CDR3 in amino acids: CASSSGTGVHEQYF. The DNA for the CDR3 is TGTGCCAGTAGTTCCGGGACAGGGGTCCACGAGCAGTACTTC.

The chain joins TRBV6-5 to TRBJ1-1, with no clear D. The CDR3 covers 15 residues. V gave up 6 bases and J gave up 7 bases, with 21 bases separating them. From germline, CDR1 is MNHEY and CDR2 SVGAGI. The CDR3 reads CASRNIFFAPFEAFF. DNA for the CDR3: TGTGCCAGCAGGAACATCTTCTTCGCGCCCTTTGAAGCTTTCTTT.

This clone occurred once. The chain's CDR3 is CASSRDREAGYTF. The CDR3 DNA sequence: TGTGCCAGCTCACGGGACAGGGAGGCTGGCTACACCTTC. This chain links TRBV18 with TRBJ1-2; 9 bases are a match to TRBD1. The CDR3 length is 13 residues. The germline V gene has CDR1 KGHSH and CDR2 LQKENI. V shed 4 bases, J shed 7 bases, and the junction held 4 bases outside the gene matches.

This sequence joins TRBV2 and TRBJ2-6; TRBD1 agrees at 8 bases. The CDR3 covers 15 residues. Germline assignment: CDR1 SNHLY and CDR2 FYNNEI. V shed 5 bases and J 1 base; nucleotides not matched to a gene: 1. The CDR3 is CASSRQGSGANVLTF. The CDR3 nucleotides read TGTGCCAGCAGTCGACAGGGGTCTGGGGCCAACGTCCTGACTTTC.

This clone has a handful of counts. This chain connects TRBV6-5 to TRBJ1-5; D is possibly TRBD1 (5 bases). The CDR3 loop spans 15 amino acids. The V gene's germline CDR1 is MNHEY and CDR2 SVGAGI. V was shortened by 6 bases and J by 6 bases, with 18 bases between the two germline ends. CDR3 sequence reads: CASRPLTDSLQPQHF. CDR3 nucleotides: TGTGCCAGCAGACCTCTCACCGACAGTCTTCAGCCCCAGCATTTT.

The V and J genes are TRBV19 and TRBJ2-4, with D uncertain. In germline, CDR1 is LNHDA, CDR2 SQIVND (reference sequence). Between the trimmed V and J ends, which lost 5 bases and 9 bases, there was a span of 14 bases. The CDR3 loop spans 13 amino acids. The CDR3 nucleotides are TGTGCCAGTAGTTTCGGCCGGATTGGCATTCAGTACTTC. This gives the protein CASSFGRIGIQYF. The complete variable domain, with remaining parts taken from reference TRBV19 and TRBJ2-4, reads DGGITQSPKYLFRKEGQNVTLSCEQNLNHDAMYWYRQDPGQGLRLIYYSQIVNDFQKGDIAEGYSVSREKKESFPLTVTSAQKNPTAFYLCASSFGRIGIQYFGAGTRLSVL.

This sequence joins TRBV5-6 and TRBJ2-2; no definite D call. Trimming removed 2 bases at V and 1 base at J, with 3 bases between. The length of the CDR3 is 13 residues. Germline loops: CDR1 SGHDT, CDR2 YYEEEE. CDR3 bases: TGTGCCAGCAGCTTCGAGAACACCGGGGAGCTGTTTTTT. Translating it yields CASSFENTGELFF.

The chain employs TRBV7-3 and TRBJ2-2; TRBD1 or TRBD2 may be the D gene (5 bases each). The CDR3 is 14 amino acids. Germline V gene lookup returns CDR1 SGHTA and CDR2 FQGTGA. Between the trimmed V and J ends, which lost 3 bases and 7 bases, there was a span of 12 bases. The chain's CDR3 is CASSLGERHGELFF. The CDR3 DNA reads as TGTGCCAGCAGCTTGGGGGAACGGCACGGGGAGCTGTTTTTT.

V and J are TRBV5-1 and TRBJ1-1; D gene ambiguous. Between the trimmed V and J ends, which lost 1 base and 0 bases, there was a span of 19 bases. CDR1 and CDR2 (germline): SGHRS, YFSETQ. The CDR3 covers 18 residues. CDR3 sequence reads: CASSLTNWLSRLNTEAFF. CDR3 bases: TGCGCCAGCAGCTTGACGAATTGGCTTAGCAGATTGAACACTGAAGCTTTCTTT.

The chain employs TRBV7-3 and TRBJ2-3; D call uncertain. The germline gives CDR1 SGHTA, CDR2 FQGTGA. V lost 3 bases and J lost 4, with 11 bases in between. The CDR3 totals 14 residues. CDR3 sequence: CASSLSPQADTQYF. In DNA form, the CDR3 reads TGTGCCAGCAGCTTGTCTCCCCAGGCAGATACGCAGTATTTT.

The CDR3 loop reads CASSLGLDRGAKNIQYF. The DNA of the CDR3 is TGTGCCAGCAGCTTAGGATTGGACAGGGGGGCCAAAAACATTCAGTACTTC. The J gene is TRBJ2-4, the V gene TRBV7-9; TRBD1 matches at 10 bases. CDR1 and CDR2 from the germline V gene are SEHNR and FQNEAQ (reference sequence). The trim removed 1 base at V and 1 base at J, leaving 4 bases unmatched. The CDR3 runs 17 residues.

This clone has just one count. J is TRBJ2-3 and V is TRBV30, with D perhaps being TRBD1 or TRBD2 (5 bases each). Germline V gene sequence: CDR1 GTSNPN, CDR2 SVGIG (reference sequence). The CDR3 runs 13 residues. V gave up 4 bases and J gave up 4 bases, with 12 bases separating them. CDR3 residues: CAWKLRGADTQYF. The CDR3 DNA follows: TGTGCCTGGAAGTTAAGGGGAGCAGATACGCAGTATTTT.

This chain uses TRBV6-4 with TRBJ1-2; D uncertain. V was cut by 2 bases and J by 7 bases, with 11 bases left in between. The V gene's germline CDR1 is MRHNA and CDR2 SNTAGT. The CDR3 is 13 amino acids. The CDR3 DNA sequence: TGTGCCAGCAGTGACCCGGGGAACGGTGGCTACACCTTC. Amino acid sequence: CASSDPGNGGYTF.

J is TRBJ2-4 and V is TRBV6-5; 7 bases match TRBD2. Unmatched junction bases numbered 14, after V lost 8 bases and J lost 13 bases. The CDR3 is 13 amino acids. The germline V gene encodes CDR1 MNHEY and CDR2 SVGAGI. CDR3 protein: CASSRLPGRDQYF. The CDR3 DNA reads as TGTGCCAGCTCTCGTTTACCAGGGAGGGACCAGTACTTC.

This chain connects TRBV10-3 to TRBJ2-2, with TRBD1 identical over 7 bases. After removal of 3 bases from V and 4 bases from J, the junction contained 5 bases not matched to a gene. Germline assignment: CDR1 ENHRY and CDR2 SYGVKD. This CDR3 is 15 amino acids long. The CDR3 DNA sequence: TGTGCCATCAGTGAAAGGGGGCTGGGCACCGGGGAGCTGTTTTTT. Encoded protein: CAISERGLGTGELFF.

The V gene is TRBV9, the J gene TRBJ1-2; no clear D. V lost 0 bases to trimming and J lost 4 bases, with 10 bases between them. This CDR3 spans 14 amino acids. Germline CDR1 reads SGDLS; CDR2 reads YYNGEE. CDR3 loop: CASSVEGNLYGYTF. The CDR3 region has the DNA TGTGCCAGCAGCGTAGAAGGGAACCTCTATGGCTACACCTTC.

The gene calls are TRBV9 and TRBJ1-4; D gene uncertain. The CDR3 is made up of 15 amino acids. Germline lookup yields CDR1 SGDLS and CDR2 YYNGEE. Trimming left V 0 bases short and J 5 bases short, with 11 bases between. The DNA of the CDR3 is TGTGCCAGCAGCGTAGGCGTCAACAGAAATGAAAAACTGTTTTTT. This sequence encodes CASSVGVNRNEKLFF.

A single count supports this clone. This rearrangement joins TRBV7-8 to TRBJ1-1, with unresolved D. There are 12 residues in the CDR3. Germline V CDR1 and CDR2: SGHVS, FQNEAQ. Trimming shortened V by 1 base and J by 0 bases, and 0 bases separated the two germline ends. CDR3 region: CASSLVNTEAFF. The CDR3, as DNA: TGTGCCAGCAGCTTAGTGAACACTGAAGCTTTCTTT.

The chain combines TRBV19 with TRBJ1-1; D may be TRBD1 (6 bases). This CDR3 is 14 amino acids long. Germline values: CDR1 LNHDA, CDR2 SQIVND (reference sequence). The germline V and J ends were trimmed by 4 bases and 0 bases, with 9 bases remaining between them. CDR3 loop: CASSTTGMNTEAFF. The CDR3 DNA reads TGTGCCAGTAGTACTACAGGGATGAACACTGAAGCTTTCTTT.

The rearrangement links TRBV29-1 to TRBJ1-2; perhaps TRBD1 as D (5 bases). Looked up from germline, CDR1 is SQVTM and CDR2 is ANQGSEA. The CDR3 runs 14 residues. V was trimmed by 6 bases and J by 2 bases, leaving 16 bases between them. The CDR3: CSVAPGTANYGYTF. The CDR3 DNA reads TGCAGCGTCGCACCCGGGACCGCCAACTATGGCTACACCTTC.